The rows below give T cell receptor beta chains drawn from one sample of a study of response to subunit inactivated influenza vaccine. Using its own MiXCR run on the RT-PCR reads, TCRdb lists one record per CDR3 protein. The sample comprises about 570,000 distinct CDR3 sequences, 12% of which are singletons, and approximately 10% rests with the top ten. The sample was PBMCs from blood, taken on the day of vaccination. These TCRs come from a man in his forties or fifties who received an inactivated influenza vaccine. The CDR3 runs from the conserved cysteine through the conserved F or W. The D gene is left open where the match is weak. Clone size appears in some rows only: once, few, many, or a class for an expanded clone.

CDR3aa: CASSFRGQIEAFF
CDR3nt: TGTGCCAGCAGTTTCCGAGGGCAAATTGAAGCTTTCTTT
j_gene: TRBJ1-1
v_gene: TRBV28
abundance: -
d_gene: -

CDR3aa: CASSFGGLSTDTQYF
CDR3nt: TGTGCCAGCAGCTTTGGCGGGCTCAGCACAGATACGCAGTATTTT
j_gene: TRBJ2-3
v_gene: TRBV5-4
abundance: -
d_gene: -

CDR3aa: CASAGTAQRPSNQPQHF
CDR3nt: TGTGCCAGCGCCGGGACAGCCCAAAGACCTAGCAATCAGCCCCAGCATTTT
j_gene: TRBJ1-5
v_gene: TRBV6-2/TRBV6-3
abundance: few
d_gene: TRBD1

CDR3aa: CASSLVLAGGFF
CDR3nt: TGTGCCAGCAGCTTAGTACTAGCGGGGGGGTTCTTC
j_gene: TRBJ2-1
v_gene: TRBV7-9
abundance: -
d_gene: TRBD2

CDR3aa: CASSPTTPANEQYF
CDR3nt: TGTGCCAGCAGCCCGACGACCCCGGCAAACGAGCAGTACTTC
j_gene: TRBJ2-7
v_gene: TRBV3-1
abundance: few
d_gene: -

CDR3aa: CSARGTGGSLNEQFF
CDR3nt: TGCAGTGCTAGGGGGACAGGGGGGAGTCTGAATGAGCAGTTCTTC
j_gene: TRBJ2-1
v_gene: TRBV20-1
abundance: -
d_gene: TRBD1

CDR3aa: CASSLVPPGLGSYEQYF
CDR3nt: TGTGCCAGCAGCTTAGTGCCTCCAGGACTAGGGTCCTACGAGCAGTACTTC
j_gene: TRBJ2-7
v_gene: TRBV7-6
abundance: few
d_gene: TRBD2

CDR3aa: CASSRGLAANTGELFF
CDR3nt: TGTGCCAGCAGCCGAGGGCTAGCGGCGAACACCGGGGAGCTGTTTTTT
j_gene: TRBJ2-2
v_gene: TRBV6-2/TRBV6-3
abundance: many
d_gene: TRBD2

CDR3aa: CSVVGVAKNIQYF
CDR3nt: TGCAGCGTTGTTGGGGTAGCCAAAAACATTCAGTACTTC
j_gene: TRBJ2-4
v_gene: TRBV29-1
abundance: few
d_gene: -

CDR3aa: CASSLLVWGNHQETQYF
CDR3nt: TGTGCCAGCAGTTTACTCGTTTGGGGTAACCACCAAGAGACCCAGTACTTC
j_gene: TRBJ2-5
v_gene: TRBV28
abundance: -
d_gene: -

CDR3aa: CASSKAGTTDTQYF
CDR3nt: TGTGCCAGCAGCAAAGCGGGAACCACAGATACGCAGTATTTT
j_gene: TRBJ2-3
v_gene: TRBV6-2/TRBV6-3
abundance: few
d_gene: TRBD2

CDR3aa: CANRLPGQGFDEQFF
CDR3nt: TGTGCCAACAGGCTACCGGGACAGGGTTTCGATGAGCAGTTCTTC
j_gene: TRBJ2-1
v_gene: TRBV7-9
abundance: few
d_gene: TRBD1

CDR3aa: CASSSRISGSYEQYF
CDR3nt: TGTGCCAGCAGCTCCCGAATTAGCGGGAGCTACGAGCAGTACTTC
j_gene: TRBJ2-7
v_gene: TRBV5-4
abundance: -
d_gene: TRBD2

CDR3aa: CSVKEGQETQYF
CDR3nt: TGCAGCGTGAAGGAAGGACAGGAGACCCAGTACTTC
j_gene: TRBJ2-5
v_gene: TRBV29-1
abundance: many
d_gene: -

CDR3aa: CASSHGGAAKNIQYF
CDR3nt: TGTGCCAGCAGCCACGGGGGGGCGGCCAAAAACATTCAGTACTTC
j_gene: TRBJ2-4
v_gene: TRBV7-2
abundance: few
d_gene: TRBD2

CDR3aa: CATSSPGQGGEKLFF
CDR3nt: TGTGCCACCAGCAGTCCGGGACAGGGAGGTGAAAAACTGTTTTTT
j_gene: TRBJ1-4
v_gene: TRBV15
abundance: -
d_gene: TRBD1

CDR3aa: CASSLDAPGDTQYF
CDR3nt: TGCGCCAGCAGCTTGGACGCGCCGGGTGATACGCAGTATTTT
j_gene: TRBJ2-3
v_gene: TRBV5-1
abundance: -
d_gene: -

CDR3aa: CASSQETGYFTGANVLTF
CDR3nt: TGTGCCAGCAGCCAGGAGACAGGATATTTCACTGGGGCCAACGTCCTGACTTTC
j_gene: TRBJ2-6
v_gene: TRBV4-2
abundance: -
d_gene: -

CDR3aa: CASSPAGTRLYEQYF
CDR3nt: TGTGCCAGCAGTCCAGCCGGGACAAGACTTTACGAGCAGTACTTC
j_gene: TRBJ2-7
v_gene: TRBV12-3/TRBV12-4
abundance: -
d_gene: -

CDR3aa: CASSSLAGSGVEQYF
CDR3nt: TGCGCCAGCAGCAGCTTAGCGGGTTCCGGGGTTGAGCAGTACTTC
j_gene: TRBJ2-7
v_gene: TRBV4-3
abundance: few
d_gene: TRBD2